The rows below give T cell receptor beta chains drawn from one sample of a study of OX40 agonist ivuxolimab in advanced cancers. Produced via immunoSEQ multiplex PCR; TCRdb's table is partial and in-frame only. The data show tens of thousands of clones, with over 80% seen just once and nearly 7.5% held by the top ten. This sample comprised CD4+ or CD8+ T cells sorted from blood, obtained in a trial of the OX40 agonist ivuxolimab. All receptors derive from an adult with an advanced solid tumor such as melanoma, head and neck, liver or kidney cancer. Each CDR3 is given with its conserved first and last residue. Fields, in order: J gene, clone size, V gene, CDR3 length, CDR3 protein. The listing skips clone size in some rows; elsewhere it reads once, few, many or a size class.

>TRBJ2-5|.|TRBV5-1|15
CASRLADREWETQYF
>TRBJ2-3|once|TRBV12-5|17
CASGLVRTVDPTDTQYF
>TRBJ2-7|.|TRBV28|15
CASSSPSDVTNEQYF
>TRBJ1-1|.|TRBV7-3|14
CASSQAGGYTEAFF
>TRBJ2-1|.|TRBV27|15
CASSLYGLVDNEQFF
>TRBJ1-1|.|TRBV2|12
CATWAGSTEAFF
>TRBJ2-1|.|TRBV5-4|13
CASSPRSYNEQFF
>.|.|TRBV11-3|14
CASSGSGVTYEQYF
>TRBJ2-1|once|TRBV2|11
CASSLAGGQLF
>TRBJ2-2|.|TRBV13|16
CASSLNLAETTGELFF
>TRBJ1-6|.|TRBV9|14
CASSDRHPGSPLHF
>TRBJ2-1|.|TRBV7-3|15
CASSLGAGVSNEQFF
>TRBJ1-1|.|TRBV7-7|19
CASSLSLSRRSAMNTEAFF
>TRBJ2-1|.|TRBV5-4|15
CASSLGLADYNEQFF
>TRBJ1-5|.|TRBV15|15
CATSRDVQGMQPQHF
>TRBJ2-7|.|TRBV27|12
CASRGLYYEQYF
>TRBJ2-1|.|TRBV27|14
CASRGGASYNEQFF
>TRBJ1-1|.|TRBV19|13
CASSEQGGTEAFF
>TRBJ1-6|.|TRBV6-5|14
CASSYGTDNSPLHF
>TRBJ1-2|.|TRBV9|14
CASSSGGQGYGYTF
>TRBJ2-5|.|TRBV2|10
CASRAETQYF
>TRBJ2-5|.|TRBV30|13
CAWTQGAGETQYF
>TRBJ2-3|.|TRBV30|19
CAWSGITTAGTLITDTQYF
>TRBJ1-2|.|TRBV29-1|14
CSVEGGSVNYGYTF